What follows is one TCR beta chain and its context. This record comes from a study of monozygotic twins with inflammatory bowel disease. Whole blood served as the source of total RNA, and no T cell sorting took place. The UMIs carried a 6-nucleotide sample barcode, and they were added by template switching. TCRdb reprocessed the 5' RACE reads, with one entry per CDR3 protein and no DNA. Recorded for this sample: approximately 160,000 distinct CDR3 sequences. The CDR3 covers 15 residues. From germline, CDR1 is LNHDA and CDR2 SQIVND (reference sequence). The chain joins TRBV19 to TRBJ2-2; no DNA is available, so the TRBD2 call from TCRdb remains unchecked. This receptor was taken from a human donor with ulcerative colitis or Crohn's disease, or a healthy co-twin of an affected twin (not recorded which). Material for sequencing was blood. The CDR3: CASSMGTLDTGELFF.